The T cell receptor (beta chain) under discussion was sequenced for a study of molecular identifiers for immune sequencing clone quantification. In TCRdb, the PCR reads were re-called with MiXCR into one record per CDR3 protein. The table shows around 470,000 distinct CDR3 sequences, with 20% to 25% occurring only once. Trimming shortened V by 8 bases and J by 6 bases, and 20 bases separated the two germline ends. Germline loops: CDR1 MNHEY, CDR2 SMNVEV (reference sequence). The CDR3 has 14 amino acids. There are a few counts of this clonotype. V usage is TRBV27 and J usage is TRBJ2-7, with D possibly being TRBD2 (6 bases). Material: naive CD8+ T cells from blood, with Jurkat cell RNA spiked in. As to subset: FACS-sorted CD8+CD4-CCR7+CD45RA+ naive T cells. The TCR originated in a human donor in good health. Some libraries in this study had Jurkat cell RNA spiked in. This chain's CDR3 is CASGNRDLAGEQYF. For the CDR3, the DNA is TGTGCCAGCGGAAACCGGGACTTGGCGGGCGAGCAGTACTTC.